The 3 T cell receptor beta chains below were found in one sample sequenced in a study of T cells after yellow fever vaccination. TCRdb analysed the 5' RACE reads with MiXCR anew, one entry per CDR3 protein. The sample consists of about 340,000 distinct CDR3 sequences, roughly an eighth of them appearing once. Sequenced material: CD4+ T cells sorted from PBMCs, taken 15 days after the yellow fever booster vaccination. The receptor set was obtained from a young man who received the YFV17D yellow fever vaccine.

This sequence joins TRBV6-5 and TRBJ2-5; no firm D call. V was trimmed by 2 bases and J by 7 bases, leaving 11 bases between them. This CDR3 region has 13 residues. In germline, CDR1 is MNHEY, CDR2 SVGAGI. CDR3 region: CASSYGGKRTQYF. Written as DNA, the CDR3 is TGTGCCAGCAGTTACGGTGGGAAGCGGACCCAGTACTTC.

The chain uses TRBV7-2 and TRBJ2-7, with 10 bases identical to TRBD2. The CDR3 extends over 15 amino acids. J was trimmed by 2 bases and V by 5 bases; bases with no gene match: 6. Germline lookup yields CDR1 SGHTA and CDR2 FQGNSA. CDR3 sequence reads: CASSTGAGGTYEQYF. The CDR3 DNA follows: TGTGCCAGCAGCACCGGAGCGGGGGGGACCTACGAGCAGTACTTC.

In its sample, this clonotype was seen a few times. The DNA for the CDR3 is TGCGCCAGCAGCTTGCCGCCTAGCGGGGGGCACGCGAACACCGGGGAGCTGTTTTTT. It yields the protein CASSLPPSGGHANTGELFF. The chain is built from TRBV5-1 and TRBJ2-2, with TRBD2 matching over 11 bases. Germline V gene data show CDR1 as SGHRS and CDR2 as YFSETQ. The CDR3 runs to 19 residues. V shed 1 base, J shed 0 bases, and the junction held 8 bases outside the gene matches.